This TCR beta chain was observed in a study of cytomegalovirus exposure and HLA in healthy donors. Primers included in the PCR were 60 Vbeta and 13 Jbeta primers. Clones were sequenced by immunoSEQ multiplex PCR, and TCRdb holds only the in-frame ones, with some missing. Of about 160,000 clones listed, around 80% are singletons. V gave up 0 bases and J gave up 5 bases, with 12 bases separating them. The CDR3 runs to 15 residues. Germline V gene data show CDR1 as LNHNV and CDR2 as YYDKDF (reference sequence). The chain joins TRBV15 to TRBJ2-3, with D maybe TRBD1 (6 bases). The specimen was PBMCs. This clonotype was obtained from a male donor in good health and CMV-seronegative. The CDR3 here is CATSRDRQAGDTQYF. The CDR3 region has the DNA TGTGCCACCAGCAGAGACAGACAGGCAGGAGATACGCAGTATTTT.